This note documents a single TCR beta chain sequence. Its antigen is unknown. Clones were read by immunoSEQ multiplex PCR, and TCRdb kept only the in-frame ones, dropping some. The sample contains under 95,000 clones, approximately 83% of which appear only once. This sample is drawn from a study of T cell responses to AZD1222 COVID-19 vaccine. Findings and caveats of the study: When two AZD1222 doses had been given, Spike-specific TCR breadth and depth rose.

This CDR3 has 12 amino acids. Trimming pared 2 bases from V and 3 bases from J, leaving 8 bases between. Germline CDR1 reads GTSNPN; CDR2 reads SVGIG (reference sequence). The source was peripheral blood, collected on day 0 of AZD1222 vaccination. This rearrangement joins TRBV30 to TRBJ2-7; D uncertain. The clonotype originates from an adult in good health. CDR3 DNA sequence: TGTGCCTGGAGTCTATCAGTCTACGAGCAGTACTTC. This encodes CAWSLSVYEQYF.